This entry lists 8 T cell receptor beta chains sequenced from one sample in a study of blood T cell repertoires in COVID-19. Here immunoSEQ multiplex PCR was the method, and the copy in TCRdb shows in-frame clones only, minus some. Seen here are 55,000 to 65,000 clones, 90% observed once, and the top ten hold 8.3%. Sequencing was carried out using peripheral blood. The receptor set was obtained from a human donor with active COVID-19. The donor label of this sample is uncertain.

The chain recombines TRBV10-1 with TRBJ2-3; D uncertain. CDR1 WNHNN and CDR2 SYGVQD come from the germline V gene (reference sequence). With 6 bases removed from V and 0 bases from J, the gap between germline ends came to 13 bases. The CDR3 has 15 amino acids. Here the CDR3 reads CASSGSSGSTDTQYF. CDR3 DNA: TGCGCCAGCAGCGGGTCTAGTGGAAGCACAGATACGCAGTATTTT.

The rearrangement links TRBV2 to TRBJ2-5; TRBD2 matches 9 bases. J gave up 2 bases and V 6 bases, and 10 bases lay outside the gene matches. The CDR3 runs 16 residues. Germline V gene sequence: CDR1 SNHLY, CDR2 FYNNEI. The CDR3 reads CASSSFQTSGQETQYF. CDR3 nucleotide sequence: TGTGCCAGCAGCTCCTTCCAGACTAGCGGACAAGAGACCCAGTACTTC.

The gene calls are TRBV2 and TRBJ2-7, with 8 bases matching TRBD1. This CDR3 is built from 14 residues. With V trimmed by 6 bases and J by 3 bases, 7 bases remained unmatched. Per germline, CDR1 SNHLY and CDR2 FYNNEI. The CDR3 sequence: CASSLDRGDYEQYF. CDR3 in DNA: TGTGCCAGCAGCCTCGACAGGGGTGACTACGAGCAGTACTTC.

This chain joins TRBV4-3 and TRBJ2-1; 11 nucleotides agree with TRBD2. V lost 4 bases to trimming and J lost 4 bases; unmatched junction nucleotides: 6. Germline CDR1 LGHNA, CDR2 YSLEER. The CDR3 totals 16 residues. CDR3 amino acids: CASSLSSGGLYNEQFF. In nucleotides, the CDR3 is TGCGCCAGCAGCCTCTCTAGCGGGGGGCTTTACAATGAGCAGTTCTTC.

The chain joins TRBV5-1 to TRBJ2-1; 14 bases match TRBD2. The length of the CDR3 is 18 residues. CDR1 SGHRS and CDR2 YFSETQ come from the germline V gene. J was trimmed by 8 bases and V by 3 bases; bases with no gene match: 13. The CDR3 DNA follows: TGCGCCAGCAGCTCCTCTGGGGTGACTAGCGGGGGGGCGTATGAGCAGTTCTTC. This sequence encodes CASSSSGVTSGGAYEQFF.

The chain couples TRBV19 to TRBJ2-7; D possibly corresponds to TRBD2 (6 bases). The CDR3 sequence is 16 residues long. Deletions cut 5 bases from V and 0 bases from J, with 17 bases between. Germline V lookup: CDR1 LNHDA, CDR2 SQIVND (reference sequence). Here the CDR3 reads CASSGRRTSSSYEQYF. In DNA, the CDR3 is TGTGCCAGTAGTGGGAGGCGGACTTCGAGCTCCTACGAGCAGTACTTC.

The CDR3 DNA reads as TGTGCCAGCAGCTTAGCCGTGACTAGCAGCGTATACGAGCAGTACTTC. Protein product: CASSLAVTSSVYEQYF. This chain links TRBV7-2 with TRBJ2-7, with TRBD2 identical over 7 bases. The CDR3 consists of 16 residues. The V gene's germline CDR1 is SGHTA and CDR2 FQGNSA. Trimming cost V 0 bases and J 4 bases; bases outside gene matches: 9.

The chain has TRBV30 and TRBJ2-5; D is perhaps TRBD2 (7 bases). CDR1 GTSNPN and CDR2 SVGIG come from the germline V gene (reference sequence). This CDR3 has 15 residues. V lost 3 bases, J lost 4 bases, and 18 bases lay in between. The CDR3: CAWSGDGGRGETQYF. DNA of the CDR3: TGTGCCTGGAGCGGGGACGGGGGGCGAGGAGAGACCCAGTACTTC.